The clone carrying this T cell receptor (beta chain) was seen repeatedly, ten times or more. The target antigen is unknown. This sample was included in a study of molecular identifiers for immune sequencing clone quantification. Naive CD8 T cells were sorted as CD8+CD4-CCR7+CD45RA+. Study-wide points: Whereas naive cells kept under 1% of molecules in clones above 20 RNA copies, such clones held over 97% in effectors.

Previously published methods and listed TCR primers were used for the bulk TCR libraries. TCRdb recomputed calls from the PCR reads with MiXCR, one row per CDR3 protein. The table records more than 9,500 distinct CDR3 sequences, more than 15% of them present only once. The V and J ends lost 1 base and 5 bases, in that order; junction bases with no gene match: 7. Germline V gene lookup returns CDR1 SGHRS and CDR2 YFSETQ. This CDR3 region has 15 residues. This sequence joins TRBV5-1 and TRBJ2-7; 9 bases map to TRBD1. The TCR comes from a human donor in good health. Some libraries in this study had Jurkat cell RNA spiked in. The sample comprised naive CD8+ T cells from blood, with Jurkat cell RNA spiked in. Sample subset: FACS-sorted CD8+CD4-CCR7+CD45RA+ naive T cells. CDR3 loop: CASSLSGTGPHEQYF. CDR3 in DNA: TGCGCCAGCAGCTTGAGCGGGACAGGGCCCCACGAGCAGTACTTC.